The clone carrying this TCR beta chain was picked up many times. Its antigen is unidentified. The CDR3 runs 15 residues. With 2 bases removed from V and 0 bases from J, the gap between germline ends came to 7 bases. Germline assignment: CDR1 MGHDK and CDR2 SYGVNS. The data belong to a study of T cell repertoires in cytomegalovirus infection. Looking at the study overall: Evidence of both CMV infection and a matching HLA type came from public TCR beta signatures. Findings and caveats of the study: Ex vivo, HLA-C-restricted CMV-specific TCR beta clonotypes prevailed over the rest of the response.

In TCRdb, the reads were re-called with MiXCR into one record per CDR3 protein. The repertoire includes approximately 500,000 distinct CDR3 sequences, 15% to 20% of them detected once, and 20% to 30% sits in the top ten. The V call is TRBV25-1, the J call TRBJ2-2; D uncertain. This receptor was taken from a human donor in good health (CMV status not recorded). Some clones in this sample may be carry-over from other donors' samples. Sequences were obtained from CD8+ T cells from PBMCs. The CDR3 is CASSETWTNTGELFF. The CDR3 bases are TGTGCCAGCAGTGAAACCTGGACGAACACCGGGGAGCTGTTTTTT.